This passage covers 19 T cell receptor beta chains from one sample sequenced in a study of shared clonotypes between healthy human individuals. Assay used: immunoSEQ multiplex PCR; TCRdb lists only in-frame clones, some missing. The table includes approximately 2.4 million clones, 90% to 97% detected once. Sequenced input: naive CD4+ T cells sorted from blood. Stated subset: CD45RA+ positively selected. These receptors came from a man aged 18 to 29 in good health.

Worth noting for this clone: This sample includes further DNA sequences coding for the same CDR3. The chain is built from TRBV7-9 and TRBJ1-2; TRBD1 aligns across 8 bases. CDR1 and CDR2 from the germline V gene are SEHNR and FQNEAQ (reference sequence). With 3 bases clipped from V and 5 bases from J, the junction kept 2 bases outside the gene matches. The CDR3 sequence is 13 residues long. CDR3 protein: CASSLTGDYGYTF. The CDR3 DNA is TGTGCCAGCAGCTTGACAGGGGATTATGGCTACACCTTC.

The V gene is TRBV6-6, the J gene TRBJ1-5; the D gene is possibly TRBD1 (6 bases). The ends were cut back, 6 bases at V and 6 bases at J, with 15 bases in the middle. Germline CDR1 and CDR2: MNHNY and SVGAGI (reference sequence). This CDR3 is 14 amino acids long. The CDR3 loop is CASRLQGIGQPQHF. The CDR3 DNA sequence: TGTGCCAGCAGGCTCCAGGGGATCGGTCAGCCCCAGCATTTT.

The V and J genes are TRBV6-5 and TRBJ2-1; TRBD2 matches at 7 bases. The germline CDR1 and CDR2 sequences are MNHEY and SVGAGI. After removal of 5 bases from V and 4 bases from J, the junction contained 8 bases not matched to a gene. There are 15 residues in the CDR3. The CDR3 here is CASSPPEAGYNEQFF. The CDR3 DNA reads as TGTGCCAGCAGTCCCCCGGAAGCGGGATACAATGAGCAGTTCTTC.

The CDR3 nucleotides are TGTGCCAGCAGTTACGAACGGCCAGATACGCAGTATTTT. Its translation is CASSYERPDTQYF. This chain joins TRBV6-6 and TRBJ2-3; unclear D gene. Germline lookup yields CDR1 MNHNY and CDR2 SVGAGI (reference sequence). V was pared by 2 bases and J by 4 bases, with 7 bases between. The CDR3 has 13 residues.

The chain combines TRBV5-6 with TRBJ2-7, with 9 bases aligning to TRBD2. The CDR3 spans 14 residues. Trimming at V came to 2 bases and at J to 7 bases, leaving 7 bases not matched to a gene. Germline assignment: CDR1 SGHDT and CDR2 YYEEEE. For the CDR3, the DNA is TGTGCCAGCAGCTTTGGCGGGGGGGCTCGGGAGCAGTACTTC. Its translation is CASSFGGGAREQYF.

This chain links TRBV27 with TRBJ2-6; 9 bases align to TRBD1. The CDR3 contains 21 residues. CDR1 is MNHEY, CDR2 SMNVEV, per germline (reference sequence). V gave up 1 base and J gave up 1 base; unmatched junction bases: 14. The CDR3 region has the DNA TGTGCCAGCAGTTTATGGGCCCCCGGGACAGGGTTCTCTTCTGGGGCCAACGTCCTGACTTTC. Protein product: CASSLWAPGTGFSSGANVLTF.

This chain connects TRBV18 to TRBJ2-7, with D hard to call. Germline CDR1 is KGHSH and CDR2 is LQKENI. The CDR3 is made up of 12 amino acids. V shed 3 bases and J shed 5 bases, with 8 bases lying between them. CDR3 sequence reads: CASSPTTDEQYF. The CDR3 DNA reads as TGTGCCAGCTCACCTACGACTGACGAGCAGTACTTC. Complete variable domain (other parts from reference TRBV18 and TRBJ2-7): NAGVMQNPRHLVRRRGQEARLRCSPMKGHSHVYWYRQLPEEGLKFMVYLQKENIIDESGMPKERFSAEFPKEGPSILRIQQVVRGDSAAYFCASSPTTDEQYFGPGTRLTVT.

The chain links TRBV2 to TRBJ2-2; 9 bases match TRBD2. The CDR3 consists of 15 residues. CDR1 and CDR2 from the germline V gene are SNHLY and FYNNEI. Trimming cost V 6 bases and J 6 bases; bases outside gene matches: 8. CDR3 residues: CASSVERGVAGELFF. For the CDR3, the DNA is TGTGCCAGCAGCGTCGAGCGGGGGGTGGCCGGGGAGCTGTTTTTT. Using reference TRBV2 and TRBJ2-2 for the parts outside the CDR3, the full variable domain is EPEVTQTPSHQVTQMGQEVILRCVPISNHLYFYWYRQILGQKVEFLVSFYNNEISEKSEIFDDQFSVERPDGSNFTLKIRSTKLEDSAMYFCASSVERGVAGELFFGEGSRLTVL.

This chain connects TRBV4-2 to TRBJ2-1; 8 positions match TRBD2. J lost 3 bases, V lost 0 bases, and 7 bases had no gene match. CDR1 LGHNA and CDR2 YNFKEQ come from the germline V gene. CDR3 length equals 17 residues. Here the CDR3 reads CASSQDLAGGYYNEQFF. The CDR3 nucleotides read TGTGCCAGCAGCCAAGATCTGGCGGGGGGCTACTACAATGAGCAGTTCTTC.

J is TRBJ1-4 and V is TRBV30; D ambiguous. This CDR3 is 13 amino acids long. Per the germline V gene, CDR1 is GTSNPN and CDR2 is SVGIG (reference sequence). Trimming removed 3 bases at V and 8 bases at J, with 13 bases between. The CDR3 reads CAWSPGRAEKLFF. The CDR3 DNA reads TGTGCCTGGAGCCCGGGCCGGGCGGAAAAACTGTTTTTT.

This rearrangement joins TRBV9 to TRBJ2-5; maybe TRBD2 (6 bases). CDR1 SGDLS and CDR2 YYNGEE come from the germline V gene. The CDR3 runs 16 residues. V gave up 0 bases and J gave up 4 bases, with 16 bases separating them. CDR3 residues: CASSVGASEVGETQYF. The CDR3 DNA reads TGTGCCAGCAGCGTAGGGGCTAGCGAGGTAGGAGAGACCCAGTACTTC.

This chain uses TRBV15 with TRBJ2-5, with 11 nucleotides matching TRBD2. The CDR3 length is 15 residues. The germline V gene encodes CDR1 LNHNV and CDR2 YYDKDF (reference sequence). J gave up 5 bases and V 9 bases, and 11 bases lay outside the gene matches. The CDR3 nucleotides are TGTGCCACAAGTTTTAGCGGGGGGGCATTTGAGACCCAGTACTTC. Protein product: CATSFSGGAFETQYF.

The V gene is TRBV6-5, the J gene TRBJ2-7; possibly TRBD1 for D (6 bases). This CDR3 region has 12 residues. Trimming took 8 bases from V and 2 from J, leaving 10 bases between them. CDR1 is MNHEY and CDR2 is SVGAGI in the germline V gene. The CDR3 sequence is CASGTFTYEQYF. The CDR3 DNA reads as TGTGCCAGCGGGACATTCACCTACGAGCAGTACTTC.

V usage is TRBV2 and J usage is TRBJ2-2; a possible D gene is TRBD2 (5 bases). This CDR3 comprises 15 residues. Germline lookup yields CDR1 SNHLY and CDR2 FYNNEI. Deletions cut 3 bases from V and 3 bases from J, with 11 bases between. The CDR3 DNA reads TGTGCCAGCAGTGAGAGGGCGCGCTACACCGGGGAGCTGTTTTTT. As protein: CASSERARYTGELFF. The whole variable domain, filled in from reference TRBV2 and TRBJ2-2, reads EPEVTQTPSHQVTQMGQEVILRCVPISNHLYFYWYRQILGQKVEFLVSFYNNEISEKSEIFDDQFSVERPDGSNFTLKIRSTKLEDSAMYFCASSERARYTGELFFGEGSRLTVL.

V usage is TRBV18 and J usage is TRBJ2-2; the match to TRBD2 covers 8 bases. With V trimmed by 2 bases and J by 1 base, 3 bases remained unmatched. This CDR3 spans 16 amino acids. The germline CDR1 and CDR2 sequences are KGHSH and LQKENI. DNA for the CDR3: TGTGCCAGCTCACCAAGACTAGCGCGGAACACCGGGGAGCTGTTTTTT. This codes for CASSPRLARNTGELFF.

The V call is TRBV6-5, the J call TRBJ1-1, with D perhaps matching TRBD1 (5 bases). Between the trimmed V and J ends, which lost 6 bases and 8 bases, there was a span of 19 bases. CDR3 length equals 14 residues. Per the germline V gene, CDR1 is MNHEY and CDR2 is SVGAGI. CDR3 amino acids: CASRSTSTGGEAFF. The CDR3 DNA reads as TGTGCCAGCAGATCCACGAGTACCGGGGGAGAAGCTTTCTTT.

The chain joins TRBV6-1 to TRBJ2-2; the D gene is possibly TRBD1 (5 bases). Trimming stripped 4 bases from V and 4 bases from J, with 16 bases between. CDR3 length: 16 amino acids. CDR1 MNHNS and CDR2 SASEGT come from the germline V gene. The CDR3 here is CASSGRGSGGTGELFF. In nucleotides, the CDR3 is TGTGCCAGCAGTGGAAGGGGTTCGGGTGGCACCGGGGAGCTGTTTTTT.

A single count supports this clone. The CDR3 loop is CASSLSSRTNTGELFF. The DNA for the CDR3 is TGTGCCAGCAGCTTATCCAGCCGGACGAACACCGGGGAGCTGTTTTTT. This chain connects TRBV7-8 to TRBJ2-2; D uncertain. This CDR3 region has 16 residues. Trimming stripped 2 bases from V and 0 bases from J, with 10 bases between. The germline V gene encodes CDR1 SGHVS and CDR2 FQNEAQ.

This chain uses TRBV30 with TRBJ2-7; D gene uncertain. V was pared by 0 bases and J by 3 bases, with 12 bases between. Germline loops: CDR1 GTSNPN, CDR2 SVGIG (reference sequence). There are 14 residues in the CDR3. CDR3 in DNA: TGTGCCTGGAGTGTACTTCCGGAAAACTACGAGCAGTACTTC. Translation gives CAWSVLPENYEQYF.